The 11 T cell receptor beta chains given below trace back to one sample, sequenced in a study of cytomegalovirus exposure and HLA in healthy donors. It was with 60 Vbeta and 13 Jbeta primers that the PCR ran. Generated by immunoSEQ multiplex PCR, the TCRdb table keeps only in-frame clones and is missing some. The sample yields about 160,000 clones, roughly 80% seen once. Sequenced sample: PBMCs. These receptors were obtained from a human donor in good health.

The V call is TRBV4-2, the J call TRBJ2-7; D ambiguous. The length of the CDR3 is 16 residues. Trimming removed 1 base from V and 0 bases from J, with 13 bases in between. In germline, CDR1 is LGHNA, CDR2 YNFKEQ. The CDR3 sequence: CASSQGDNEVSYEQYF. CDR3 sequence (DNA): TGTGCCAGCAGCCAAGGAGACAATGAAGTCTCCTACGAGCAGTACTTC.

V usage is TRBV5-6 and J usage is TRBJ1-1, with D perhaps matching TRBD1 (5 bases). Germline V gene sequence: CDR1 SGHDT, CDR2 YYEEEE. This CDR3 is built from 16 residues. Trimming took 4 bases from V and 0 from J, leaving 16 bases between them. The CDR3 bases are TGTGCCAGCAGCGGAATGACAGTACTCATGAACACTGAAGCTTTCTTT. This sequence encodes CASSGMTVLMNTEAFF.

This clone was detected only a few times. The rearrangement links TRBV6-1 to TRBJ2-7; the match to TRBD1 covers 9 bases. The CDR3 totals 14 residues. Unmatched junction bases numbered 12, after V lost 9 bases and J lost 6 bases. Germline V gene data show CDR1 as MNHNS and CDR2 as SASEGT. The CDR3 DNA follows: TGTGCCAGTAGACTTGGGGGACAGGGTGTCGAGCAGTACTTC. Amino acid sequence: CASRLGGQGVEQYF.

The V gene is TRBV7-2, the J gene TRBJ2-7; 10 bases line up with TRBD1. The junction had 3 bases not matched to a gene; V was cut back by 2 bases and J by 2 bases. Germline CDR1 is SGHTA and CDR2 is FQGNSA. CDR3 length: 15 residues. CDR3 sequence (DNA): TGTGCCAGCAGCTTATTGGGGACAGGGGCCTACGAGCAGTACTTC. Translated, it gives CASSLLGTGAYEQYF.

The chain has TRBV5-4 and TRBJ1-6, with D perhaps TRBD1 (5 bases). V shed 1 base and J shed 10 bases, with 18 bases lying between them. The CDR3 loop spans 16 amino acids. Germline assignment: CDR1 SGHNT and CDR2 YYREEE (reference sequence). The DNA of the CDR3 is TGTGCCAGCAGCTTGAAAAGTTCGGTCCGGGGGTCACCCCTCCACTTT. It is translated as CASSLKSSVRGSPLHF.

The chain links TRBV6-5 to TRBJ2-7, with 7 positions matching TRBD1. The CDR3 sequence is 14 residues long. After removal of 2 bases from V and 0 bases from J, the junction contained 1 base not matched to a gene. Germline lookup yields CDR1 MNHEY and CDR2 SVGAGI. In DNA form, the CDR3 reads TGTGCCAGCAGTTACGGGGACAGCTCCTACGAGCAGTACTTC. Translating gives CASSYGDSSYEQYF.

CDR3: CASSIVGAPNTEAFF. In DNA, the CDR3 is TGTGCCAGTAGTATAGTCGGTGCCCCGAACACTGAAGCTTTCTTT. The gene calls are TRBV19 and TRBJ1-1; D is undetermined. The CDR3 extends over 15 amino acids. V dropped 1 base and J dropped 1 base, with 10 bases sitting between them. Germline V gene sequence: CDR1 LNHDA, CDR2 SQIVND (reference sequence). Together with reference TRBV19 and TRBJ1-1, the CDR3 gives the full variable domain: DGGITQSPKYLFRKEGQNVTLSCEQNLNHDAMYWYRQDPGQGLRLIYYSQIVNDFQKGDIAEGYSVSREKKESFPLTVTSAQKNPTAFYLCASSIVGAPNTEAFFGQGTRLTVV.

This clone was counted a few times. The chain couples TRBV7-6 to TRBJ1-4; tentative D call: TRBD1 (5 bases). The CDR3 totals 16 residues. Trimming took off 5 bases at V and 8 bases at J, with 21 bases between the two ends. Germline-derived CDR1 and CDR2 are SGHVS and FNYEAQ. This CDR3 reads CASSNDHYGGGEKLFF. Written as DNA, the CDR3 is TGTGCCAGCAGCAACGATCATTACGGGGGTGGAGAAAAACTGTTTTTT.

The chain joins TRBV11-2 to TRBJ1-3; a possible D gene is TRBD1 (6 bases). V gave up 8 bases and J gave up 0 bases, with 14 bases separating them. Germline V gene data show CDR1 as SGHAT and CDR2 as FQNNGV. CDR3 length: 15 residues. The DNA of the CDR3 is TGTGCCAGCTCCCTCGGACAGATCTCTGGAAACACCATATATTTT. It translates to CASSLGQISGNTIYF.

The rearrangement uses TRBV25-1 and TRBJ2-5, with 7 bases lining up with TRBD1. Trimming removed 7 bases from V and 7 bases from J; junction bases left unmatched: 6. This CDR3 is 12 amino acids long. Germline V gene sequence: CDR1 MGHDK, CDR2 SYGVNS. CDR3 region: CASKQGSSTQYF. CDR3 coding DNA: TGTGCCAGCAAACAGGGGAGTTCGACCCAGTACTTC.

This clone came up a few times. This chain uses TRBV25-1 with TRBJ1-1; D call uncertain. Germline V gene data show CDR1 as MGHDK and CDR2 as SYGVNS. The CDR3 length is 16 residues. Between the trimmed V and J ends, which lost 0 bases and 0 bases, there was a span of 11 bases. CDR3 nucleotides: TGTGCCAGCAGTGAATATGGGCAGATCATGAACACTGAAGCTTTCTTT. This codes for CASSEYGQIMNTEAFF.